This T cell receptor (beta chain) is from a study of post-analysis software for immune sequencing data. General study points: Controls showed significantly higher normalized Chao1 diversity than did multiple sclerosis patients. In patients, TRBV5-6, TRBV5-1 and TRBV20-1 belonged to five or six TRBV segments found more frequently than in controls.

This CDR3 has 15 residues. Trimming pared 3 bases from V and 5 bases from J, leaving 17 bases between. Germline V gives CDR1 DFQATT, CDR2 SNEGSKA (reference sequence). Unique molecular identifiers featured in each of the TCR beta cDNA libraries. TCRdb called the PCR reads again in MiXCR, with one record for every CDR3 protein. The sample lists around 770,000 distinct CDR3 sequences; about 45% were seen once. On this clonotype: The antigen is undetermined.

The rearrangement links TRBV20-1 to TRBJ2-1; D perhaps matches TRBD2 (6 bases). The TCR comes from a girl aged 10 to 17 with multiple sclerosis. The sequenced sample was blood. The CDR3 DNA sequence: TGCAGTGCTAGCCAACTAGCTTCCTGGAACAATGAGCAGTTCTTC. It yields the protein CSASQLASWNNEQFF.